Sequencing of this T cell receptor (beta chain) was carried out in a study of T cell repertoires in cytomegalovirus infection. Turning to the study itself: TCR beta signatures that were public indicated CMV infection and matching HLA type.

This CDR3 is built from 14 residues. V gave up 4 bases and J gave up 0 bases, with 7 bases separating them. Per the germline V gene, CDR1 is MGHRA and CDR2 is YSYEKL. Points from the study as a whole: HLA-C-restricted CMV clonotypes gave the most frequent clonotype in two of eight donors. Cumulative frequency of public TCR beta families picked out carriers of CMV plus the relevant HLA.

One entry per CDR3 protein results from TCRdb running MiXCR on the reads. The table has some 350,000 distinct CDR3 sequences, around a third seen once. Points on this clonotype: What it binds is not known.

The TCR was taken from a human donor in good health (CMV status not recorded). Some clones in this sample may be carry-over from other donors' samples. The sample consisted of cultured PBMCs, taken from culture after CMV antigen stimulation. The chain carries TRBV4-1 and TRBJ1-3, with unresolved D. The CDR3 sequence: CASSPQSSGNTIYF. CDR3 coding DNA: TGCGCCAGCAGCCCACAGAGCTCTGGAAACACCATATATTTT.